One and the same sample provided the 5 T cell receptor beta chains below, sequenced in a study of regulatory T cells in long-lasting Graves disease. Relying on iRepertoire HTBI primers and Arm-PCR of CDR3 regions, the team built TCR beta libraries. TCRdb reprocessed the multiplex PCR reads with MiXCR, giving one entry per CDR3 protein. The profile covers a few hundred thousand distinct CDR3 sequences, with under 25% appearing a single time and roughly 56% taken by the ten largest. Described time point: persistent/refractory GD, antithyroid drugs over 5 years with positive TRAb. From RNA extracted from PBMCs, the TCR library was made. The input for sequencing was peripheral blood mononuclear cells (PBMCs), taken when the disease was refractory, from a patient treated with antithyroid drugs. These receptors were obtained from a female donor with Graves disease.

This clonotype was picked up a small number of times. The chain uses TRBV3-1 and TRBJ2-7; TRBD2 might be the D (6 bases). The CDR3 covers 13 residues. Germline V gene data show CDR1 as LGHDT and CDR2 as YNNKEL (reference sequence). Trimming took 0 bases from V and 7 from J, leaving 10 bases between them. CDR3 sequence (DNA): TGTGCCAGCAGCCAAGATACGGGGAGGGAGCAGTACTTC. Translated: CASSQDTGREQYF.

The J gene is TRBJ2-7, the V gene TRBV4-1; possibly TRBD2 for D (6 bases). Germline-derived CDR1 and CDR2 are MGHRA and YSYEKL. The CDR3 sequence is 15 residues long. V gave up 1 base and J gave up 0 bases, with 10 bases separating them. The CDR3 DNA is TGCGCCAGCAGCCAAGTTACCGGGAGCTCCTACGAGCAGTACTTC. This gives the protein CASSQVTGSSYEQYF.

In its sample, this clonotype was seen many times. The gene calls are TRBV12-3 or TRBV12-4 and TRBJ2-7; D ambiguous. CDR3 size: 12 residues. The V and J ends lost 1 base and 5 bases respectively, with 6 bases between them. The CDR3 DNA reads as TGTGCCAGCAGTTTAGTCGGAGACGAGCAGTACTTC. This gives the protein CASSLVGDEQYF.

This clonotype appeared many times. This chain connects TRBV7-8 to TRBJ2-5, with D possibly being TRBD2 (5 bases). Germline V gene lookup returns CDR1 SGHVS and CDR2 FQNEAQ. V gave up 5 bases and J gave up 4 bases, with 20 bases separating them. The CDR3 consists of 16 residues. The CDR3: CASSPLRASMGETQYF. CDR3 coding DNA: TGTGCCAGCAGCCCCCTGAGGGCGTCAATGGGAGAGACCCAGTACTTC.

This clonotype was counted many times. CDR3 coding DNA: TGCGCCAGCAGCTTGCCCGCTCGTCATCAGCCCCAGCATTTT. This sequence encodes CASSLPARHQPQHF. The rearrangement joins TRBV5-1 to TRBJ1-5; D gene unclear. CDR3 length: 14 residues. V dropped 1 base and J dropped 5 bases, with 10 bases sitting between them. Germline assignment: CDR1 SGHRS and CDR2 YFSETQ.